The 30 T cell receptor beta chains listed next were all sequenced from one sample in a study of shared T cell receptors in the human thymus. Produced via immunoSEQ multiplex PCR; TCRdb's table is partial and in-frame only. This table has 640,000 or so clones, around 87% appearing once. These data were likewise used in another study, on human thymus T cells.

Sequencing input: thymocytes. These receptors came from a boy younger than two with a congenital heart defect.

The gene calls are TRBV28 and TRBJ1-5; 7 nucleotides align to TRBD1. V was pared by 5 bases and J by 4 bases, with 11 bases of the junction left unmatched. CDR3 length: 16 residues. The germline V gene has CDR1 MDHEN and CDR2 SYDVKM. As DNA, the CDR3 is TGTGCCAGCAGTCTTATCCACAGGGGATGGAATCAGCCCCAGCATTTT. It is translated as CASSLIHRGWNQPQHF.

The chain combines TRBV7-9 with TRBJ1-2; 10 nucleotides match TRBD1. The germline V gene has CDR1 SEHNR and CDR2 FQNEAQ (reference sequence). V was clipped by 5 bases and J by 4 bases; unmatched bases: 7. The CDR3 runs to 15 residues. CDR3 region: CASSGGQGDPYGYTF. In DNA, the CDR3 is TGTGCCAGCAGCGGTGGACAGGGGGACCCCTATGGCTACACCTTC.

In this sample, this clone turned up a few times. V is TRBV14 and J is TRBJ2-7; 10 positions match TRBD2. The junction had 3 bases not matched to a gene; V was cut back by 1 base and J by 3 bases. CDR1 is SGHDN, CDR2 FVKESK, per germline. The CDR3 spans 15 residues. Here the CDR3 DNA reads TGTGCCAGCAGCCAAGCACTAGCGGGGAACTACGAGCAGTACTTC. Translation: CASSQALAGNYEQYF.

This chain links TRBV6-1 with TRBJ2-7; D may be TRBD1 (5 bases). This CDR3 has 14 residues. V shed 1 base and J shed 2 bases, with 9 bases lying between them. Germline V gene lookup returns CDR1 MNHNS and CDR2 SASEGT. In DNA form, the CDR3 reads TGTGCCAGCAGTGAAGAGGGGCTAACCTACGAGCAGTACTTC. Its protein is CASSEEGLTYEQYF.

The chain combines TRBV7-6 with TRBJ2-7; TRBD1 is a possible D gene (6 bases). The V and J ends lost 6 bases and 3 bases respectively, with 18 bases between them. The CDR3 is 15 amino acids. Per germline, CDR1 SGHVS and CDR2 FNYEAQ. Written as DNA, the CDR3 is TGTGCCAGCAGTCTAGCCGAGGACAGTGACTACGAGCAGTACTTC. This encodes CASSLAEDSDYEQYF.

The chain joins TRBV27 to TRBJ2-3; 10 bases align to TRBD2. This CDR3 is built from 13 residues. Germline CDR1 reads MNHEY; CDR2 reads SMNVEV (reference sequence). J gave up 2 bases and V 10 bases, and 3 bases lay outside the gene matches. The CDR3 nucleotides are TGTGCCACTGGACTAGCGGTCACAGATACGCAGTATTTT. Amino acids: CATGLAVTDTQYF.

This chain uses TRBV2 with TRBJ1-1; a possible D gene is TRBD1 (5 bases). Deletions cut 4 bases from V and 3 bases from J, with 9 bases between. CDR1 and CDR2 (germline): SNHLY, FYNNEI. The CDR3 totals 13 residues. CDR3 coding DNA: TGTGCCAGCAGTGTTCACAGGCACACTGAAGCTTTCTTT. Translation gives CASSVHRHTEAFF.

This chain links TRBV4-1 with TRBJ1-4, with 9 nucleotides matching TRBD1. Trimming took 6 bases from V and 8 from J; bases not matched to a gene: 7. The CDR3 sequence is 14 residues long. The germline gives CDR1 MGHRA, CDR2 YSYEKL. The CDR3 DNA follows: TGCGCCAGCAGGCGACAGGGGGTGACAGAAAAACTGTTTTTT. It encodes CASRRQGVTEKLFF.

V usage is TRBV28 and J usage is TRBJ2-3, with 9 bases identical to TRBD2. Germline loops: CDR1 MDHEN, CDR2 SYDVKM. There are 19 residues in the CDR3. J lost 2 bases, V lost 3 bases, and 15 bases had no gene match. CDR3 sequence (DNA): TGTGCCAGCAGTTTGGCAGCTGTAAGTGGCGGGAGGGCCACAGATACGCAGTATTTT. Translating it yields CASSLAAVSGGRATDTQYF. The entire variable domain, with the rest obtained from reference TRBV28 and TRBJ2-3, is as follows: DVKVTQSSRYLVKRTGEKVFLECVQDMDHENMFWYRQDPGLGLRLIYFSYDVKMKEKGDIPEGYSVSREKKERFSLILESASTNQTSMYLCASSLAAVSGGRATDTQYFGPGTRLTVL.

In DNA form, the CDR3 reads TGCGCCAGCAGCGGGGACAGCATGAACACTGAAGCTTTCTTT. It codes for CASSGDSMNTEAFF. The V and J genes are TRBV5-1 and TRBJ1-1, with 7 bases aligning to TRBD1. The CDR3 runs 14 residues. Germline V gene data show CDR1 as SGHRS and CDR2 as YFSETQ. Unmatched junction bases numbered 3, after V lost 4 bases and J lost 0 bases.

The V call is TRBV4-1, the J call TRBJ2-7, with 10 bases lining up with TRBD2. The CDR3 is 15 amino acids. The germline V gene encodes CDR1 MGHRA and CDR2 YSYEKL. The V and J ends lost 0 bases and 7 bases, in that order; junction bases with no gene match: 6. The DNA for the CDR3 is TGCGCCAGCAGCCAAGAACTAGCGGGGCTTAGGGAGCAGTACTTC. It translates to CASSQELAGLREQYF.

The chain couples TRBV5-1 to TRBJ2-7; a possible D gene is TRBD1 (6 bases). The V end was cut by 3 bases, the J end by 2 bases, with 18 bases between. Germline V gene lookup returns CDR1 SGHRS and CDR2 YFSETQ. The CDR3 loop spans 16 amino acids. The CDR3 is CASSSPVQGNPYEQYF. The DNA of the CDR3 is TGCGCCAGCAGCTCACCAGTACAGGGAAATCCCTACGAGCAGTACTTC.

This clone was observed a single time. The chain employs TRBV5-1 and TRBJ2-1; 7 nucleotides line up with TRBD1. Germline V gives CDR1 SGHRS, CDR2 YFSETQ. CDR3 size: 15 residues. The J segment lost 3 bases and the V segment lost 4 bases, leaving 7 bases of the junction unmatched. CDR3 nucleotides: TGCGCCAGCAGCGAAAGAGGACAGGTCTACAATGAGCAGTTCTTC. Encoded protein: CASSERGQVYNEQFF.

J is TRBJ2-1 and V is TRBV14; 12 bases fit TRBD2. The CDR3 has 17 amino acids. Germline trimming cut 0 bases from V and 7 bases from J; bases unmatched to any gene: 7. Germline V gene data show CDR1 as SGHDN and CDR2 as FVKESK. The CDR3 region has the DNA TGTGCCAGCAGCCAAGAAGGGGCTAGCGGGGGGGAGAATGAGCAGTTCTTC. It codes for CASSQEGASGGENEQFF.

The CDR3 spells CASSSGQGVLYGYTF. Written as DNA, the CDR3 is TGTGCCAGCAGCTCGGGACAGGGGGTCCTATATGGCTACACCTTC. The V and J genes are TRBV7-2 and TRBJ1-2; TRBD1 matches 11 bases. Germline V gene sequence: CDR1 SGHTA, CDR2 FQGNSA. The V gene end was trimmed by 4 bases and the J gene end by 5 bases; junction bases not matched to a gene: 6. The CDR3 extends over 15 amino acids.

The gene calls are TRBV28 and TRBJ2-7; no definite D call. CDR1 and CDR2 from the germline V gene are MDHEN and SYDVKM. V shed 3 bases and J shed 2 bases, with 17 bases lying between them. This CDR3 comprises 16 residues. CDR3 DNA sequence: TGTGCCAGCAGTTTCAAATATGAGCAGGCCCCCTACGAGCAGTACTTC. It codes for CASSFKYEQAPYEQYF.

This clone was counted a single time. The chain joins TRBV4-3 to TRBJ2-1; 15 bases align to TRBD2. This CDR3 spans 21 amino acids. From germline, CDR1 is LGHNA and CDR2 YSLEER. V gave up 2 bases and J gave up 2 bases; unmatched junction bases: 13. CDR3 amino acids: CASSQPRGTSGGTLPYNEQFF. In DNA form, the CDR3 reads TGCGCCAGCAGCCAACCCAGAGGGACTAGCGGGGGGACTTTGCCCTACAATGAGCAGTTCTTC.

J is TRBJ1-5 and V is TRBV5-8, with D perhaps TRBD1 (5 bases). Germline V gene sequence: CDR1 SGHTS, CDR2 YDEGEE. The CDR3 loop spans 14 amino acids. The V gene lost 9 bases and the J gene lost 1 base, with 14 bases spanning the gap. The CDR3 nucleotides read TGTGCCATCGTACAGGCTATAAGCAATCAGCCCCAGCATTTT. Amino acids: CAIVQAISNQPQHF.

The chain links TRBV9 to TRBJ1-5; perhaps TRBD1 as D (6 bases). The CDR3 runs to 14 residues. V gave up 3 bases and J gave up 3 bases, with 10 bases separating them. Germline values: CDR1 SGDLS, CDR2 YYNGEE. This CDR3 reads CASSGGQFNQPQHF. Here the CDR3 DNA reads TGTGCCAGCAGCGGAGGACAGTTCAATCAGCCCCAGCATTTT. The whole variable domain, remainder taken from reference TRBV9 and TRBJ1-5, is DSGVTQTPKHLITATGQRVTLRCSPRSGDLSVYWYQQSLDQGLQFLIQYYNGEERAKGNILERFSAQQFPDLHSELNLSSLELGDSALYFCASSGGQFNQPQHFGDGTRLSIL.

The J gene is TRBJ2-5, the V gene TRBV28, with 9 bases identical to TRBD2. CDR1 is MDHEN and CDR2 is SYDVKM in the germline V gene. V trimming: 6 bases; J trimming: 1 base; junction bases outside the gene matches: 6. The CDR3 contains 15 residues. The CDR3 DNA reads TGTGCCAGCAGCCCCACTAGCGGGCTCCAAGAGACCCAGTACTTC. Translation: CASSPTSGLQETQYF.

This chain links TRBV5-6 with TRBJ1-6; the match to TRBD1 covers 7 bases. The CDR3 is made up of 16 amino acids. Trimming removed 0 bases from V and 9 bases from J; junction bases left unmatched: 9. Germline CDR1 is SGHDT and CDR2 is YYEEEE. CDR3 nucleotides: TGTGCCAGCAGCTTGGGGAAAGAGGGGGCGGGTTCACCCCTCCACTTT. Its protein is CASSLGKEGAGSPLHF.

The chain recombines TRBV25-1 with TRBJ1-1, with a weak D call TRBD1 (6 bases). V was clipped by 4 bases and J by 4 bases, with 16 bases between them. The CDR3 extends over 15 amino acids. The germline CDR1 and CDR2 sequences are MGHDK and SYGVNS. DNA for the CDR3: TGTGCCAGCAGTGGGAGAGGGGGGGAGTCCACTGAAGCTTTCTTT. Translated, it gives CASSGRGGESTEAFF.

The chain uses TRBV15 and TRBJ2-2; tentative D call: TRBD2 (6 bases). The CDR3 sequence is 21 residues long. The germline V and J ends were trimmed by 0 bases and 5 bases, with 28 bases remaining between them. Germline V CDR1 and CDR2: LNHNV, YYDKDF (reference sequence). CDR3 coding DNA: TGTGCCACCAGCAGAGATGTAGGACTATTTCCTTTTGGAAGAAGGACCGGGGAGCTGTTTTTT. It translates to CATSRDVGLFPFGRRTGELFF.

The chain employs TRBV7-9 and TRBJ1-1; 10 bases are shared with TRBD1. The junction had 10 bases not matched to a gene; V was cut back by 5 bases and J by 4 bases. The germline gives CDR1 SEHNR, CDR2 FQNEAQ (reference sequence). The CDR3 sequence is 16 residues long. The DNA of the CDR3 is TGTGCCAGCAGCCCATACCCCGGACAGGGGGGCACTGAAGCTTTCTTT. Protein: CASSPYPGQGGTEAFF.

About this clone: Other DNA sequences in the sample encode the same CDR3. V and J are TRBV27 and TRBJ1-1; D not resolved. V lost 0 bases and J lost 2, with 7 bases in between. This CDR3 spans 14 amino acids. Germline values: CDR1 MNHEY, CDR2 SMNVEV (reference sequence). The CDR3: CASSLSGGNTEAFF. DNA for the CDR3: TGTGCCAGCAGTTTATCGGGAGGAAACACTGAAGCTTTCTTT.

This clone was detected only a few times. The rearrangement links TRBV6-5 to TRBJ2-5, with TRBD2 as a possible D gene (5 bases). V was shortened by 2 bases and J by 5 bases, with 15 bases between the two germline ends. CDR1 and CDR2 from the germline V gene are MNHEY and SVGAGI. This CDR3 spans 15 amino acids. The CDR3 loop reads CASSYLLEGLETQYF. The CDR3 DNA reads TGTGCCAGCAGTTACCTCCTCGAGGGCTTGGAGACCCAGTACTTC.

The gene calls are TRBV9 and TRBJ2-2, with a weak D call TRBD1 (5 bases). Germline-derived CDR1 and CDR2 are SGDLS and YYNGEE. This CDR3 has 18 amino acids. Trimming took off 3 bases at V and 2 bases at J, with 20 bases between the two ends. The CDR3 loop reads CASSGRSQAITNTGELFF. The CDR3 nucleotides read TGTGCCAGCAGCGGCCGGTCACAGGCCATTACTAACACCGGGGAGCTGTTTTTT.

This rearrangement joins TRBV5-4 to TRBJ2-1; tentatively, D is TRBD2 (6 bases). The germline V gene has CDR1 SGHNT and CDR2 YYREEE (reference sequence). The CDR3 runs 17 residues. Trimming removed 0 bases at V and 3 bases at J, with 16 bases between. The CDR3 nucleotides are TGTGCCAGCAGCTTGGTCCCTATTGGGACTGGCTACAATGAGCAGTTCTTC. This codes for CASSLVPIGTGYNEQFF.

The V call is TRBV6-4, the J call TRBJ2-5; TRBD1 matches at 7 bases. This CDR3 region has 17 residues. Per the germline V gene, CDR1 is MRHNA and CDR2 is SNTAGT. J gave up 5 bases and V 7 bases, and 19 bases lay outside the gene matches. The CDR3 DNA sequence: TGTGCCAGCACCCAAGGGGGACAGAAATCCCCTCGGGAGACCCAGTACTTC. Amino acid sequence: CASTQGGQKSPRETQYF.

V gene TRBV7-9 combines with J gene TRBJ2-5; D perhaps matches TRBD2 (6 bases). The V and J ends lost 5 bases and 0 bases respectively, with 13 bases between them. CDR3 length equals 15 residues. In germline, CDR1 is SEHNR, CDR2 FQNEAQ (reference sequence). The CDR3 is CASSPTGGDQETQYF. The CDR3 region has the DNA TGTGCCAGCAGCCCAACGGGCGGGGACCAAGAGACCCAGTACTTC.